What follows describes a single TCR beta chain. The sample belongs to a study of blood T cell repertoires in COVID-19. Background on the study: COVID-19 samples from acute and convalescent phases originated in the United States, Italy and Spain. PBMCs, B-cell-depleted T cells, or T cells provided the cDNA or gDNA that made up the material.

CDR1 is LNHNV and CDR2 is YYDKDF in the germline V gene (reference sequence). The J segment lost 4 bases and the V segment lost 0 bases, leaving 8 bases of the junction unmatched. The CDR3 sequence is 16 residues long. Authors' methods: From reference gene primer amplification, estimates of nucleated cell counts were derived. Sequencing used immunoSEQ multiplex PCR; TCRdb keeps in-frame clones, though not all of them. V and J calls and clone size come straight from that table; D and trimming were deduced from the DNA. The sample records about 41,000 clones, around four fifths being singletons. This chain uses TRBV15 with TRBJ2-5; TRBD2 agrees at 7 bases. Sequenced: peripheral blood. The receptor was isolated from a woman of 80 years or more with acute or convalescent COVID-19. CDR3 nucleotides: TGTGCCACCAGCAGAGATTCGCAGGGAGGGAGAGAGACCCAGTACTTC. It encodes CATSRDSQGGRETQYF.